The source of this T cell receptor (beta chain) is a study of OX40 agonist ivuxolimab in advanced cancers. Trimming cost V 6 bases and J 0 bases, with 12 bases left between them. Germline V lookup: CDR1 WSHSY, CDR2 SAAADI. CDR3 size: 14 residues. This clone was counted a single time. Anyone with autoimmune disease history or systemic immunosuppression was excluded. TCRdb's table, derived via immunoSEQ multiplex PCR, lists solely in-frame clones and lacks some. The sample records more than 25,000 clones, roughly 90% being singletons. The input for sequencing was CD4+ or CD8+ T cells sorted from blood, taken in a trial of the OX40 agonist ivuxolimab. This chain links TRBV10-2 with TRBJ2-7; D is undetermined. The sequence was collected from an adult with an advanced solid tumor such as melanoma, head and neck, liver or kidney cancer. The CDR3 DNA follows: TGCGCCAGCAGGGCTGGCGGCCTCTCCTACGAGCAGTACTTC. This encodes CASRAGGLSYEQYF.